These 30 T cell receptor beta chains were sequenced from one sample in a study of T cell repertoires in cytomegalovirus infection. Each CDR3 protein gets one entry after TCRdb re-called the reads with MiXCR. This table has approximately 280,000 distinct CDR3 sequences, less than 25% appearing once. These TCRs' antigens remain unknown. Sequencing was performed on cultured PBMCs, taken from culture after CMV antigen stimulation. These receptors all stem from a human donor in good health (CMV status not recorded). Some clones in this sample may be carry-over from other donors' samples.

The chain employs TRBV6-2 or TRBV6-3 and TRBJ2-3, with 7 bases lining up with TRBD2. The CDR3 has 16 residues. Germline V gives CDR1 MNHEY, CDR2 SVGEGT. V dropped 0 bases and J dropped 2; count of bases not matched to a gene: 5. CDR3 amino acids: CASSYSEAGPTDTQYF. The DNA of the CDR3 is TGTGCCAGCAGTTACTCGGAAGCGGGACCCACAGATACGCAGTATTTT.

This clonotype has at least ten counts. This rearrangement joins TRBV7-6 to TRBJ2-1; 12 nucleotides match TRBD1. CDR3 length: 15 amino acids. The germline V gene has CDR1 SGHVS and CDR2 FNYEAQ. V lost 5 bases to trimming and J lost 4 bases; unmatched junction nucleotides: 3. CDR3: CASSMGQGAYNEQFF. The CDR3 DNA follows: TGTGCCAGCAGCATGGGACAGGGGGCTTACAATGAGCAGTTCTTC.

This clonotype was seen repeatedly, ten times or more. This chain joins TRBV7-2 and TRBJ2-1; 7 nucleotides line up with TRBD2. The CDR3 totals 18 residues. Unmatched junction bases numbered 12, after V lost 1 base and J lost 3 bases. Germline CDR1 is SGHTA and CDR2 is FQGNSA. The CDR3 is CASSLGWDAGALYNEQFF. The CDR3 DNA follows: TGTGCCAGCAGCTTAGGGTGGGACGCGGGAGCACTCTACAATGAGCAGTTCTTC.

Ten or more counts support this clonotype. This chain joins TRBV7-2 and TRBJ2-3, with D perhaps TRBD2 (6 bases). This CDR3 has 15 amino acids. Germline V gene sequence: CDR1 SGHTA, CDR2 FQGNSA. V was pared by 1 base and J by 6 bases, with 14 bases between. The CDR3 nucleotides read TGTGCCAGCAGCTTAGACCGGGAGAGGGGCGATACGCAGTATTTT. Its protein is CASSLDRERGDTQYF.

The J gene is TRBJ2-2, the V gene TRBV6-2 or TRBV6-3; D is perhaps TRBD1 (6 bases). The CDR3 is made up of 19 amino acids. The germline gives CDR1 MNHEY, CDR2 SVGEGT. V was clipped by 1 base and J by 4 bases, with 22 bases between them. CDR3 DNA: TGTGCCAGCAGTTACTTTAGGTTGTTCGGGACAACCAGCACCGGGGAGCTGTTTTTT. Protein product: CASSYFRLFGTTSTGELFF.

Ten or more counts support this clonotype. The chain couples TRBV15 to TRBJ2-3, with TRBD2 matching 11 bases. Germline V lookup: CDR1 LNHNV, CDR2 YYDKDF (reference sequence). V gave up 5 bases and J gave up 5 bases; unmatched junction bases: 9. This CDR3 region has 16 residues. As DNA, the CDR3 is TGTGCCACCAGCTTACGACTAGCGGGAAACGGAGATACGCAGTATTTT. This sequence encodes CATSLRLAGNGDTQYF.

This clonotype has a handful of counts. The chain has TRBV11-2 and TRBJ2-1; D is perhaps TRBD1 or TRBD2 (5 bases each). In germline, CDR1 is SGHAT, CDR2 FQNNGV. V lost 5 bases, J lost 8 bases, and 13 bases lay in between. CDR3 size: 13 residues. The CDR3: CASSNELGDEQFF. The CDR3 DNA is TGTGCCAGCAGCAACGAACTAGGGGATGAGCAGTTCTTC. Variable domain in full (rest from reference TRBV11-2 and TRBJ2-1): EAGVAQSPRYKIIEKRQSVAFWCNPISGHATLYWYQQILGQGPKLLIQFQNNGVVDDSQLPKDRFSAERLKGVDSTLKIQPAKLEDSAVYLCASSNELGDEQFFGPGTRLTVL.

This clonotype has a count of ten or more. V usage is TRBV7-2 and J usage is TRBJ2-1; TRBD2 matches 7 bases. The J segment lost 0 bases and the V segment lost 5 bases, leaving 13 bases of the junction unmatched. The CDR3 has 18 amino acids. Germline values: CDR1 SGHTA, CDR2 FQGNSA. DNA of the CDR3: TGTGCCAGCAGCCAAGGTCGTAGCGGGCCTTTCTCCTACAATGAGCAGTTCTTC. It codes for CASSQGRSGPFSYNEQFF.

This clonotype appeared a few times. The chain joins TRBV7-9 to TRBJ2-5; no reliable D call. CDR3 length: 14 residues. Germline lookup yields CDR1 SEHNR and CDR2 FQNEAQ (reference sequence). V was pared by 1 base and J by 0 bases, with 6 bases between. CDR3 in amino acids: CASSLETYQETQYF. CDR3 nucleotide sequence: TGTGCCAGCAGCTTAGAAACGTACCAAGAGACCCAGTACTTC. Complete variable domain (other parts from reference TRBV7-9 and TRBJ2-5): DTGVSQNPRHKITKRGQNVTFRCDPISEHNRLYWYRQTLGQGPEFLTYFQNEAQLEKSRLLSDRFSAERPKGSFSTLEIQRTEQGDSAMYLCASSLETYQETQYFGPGTRLLVL.

The V and J genes are TRBV12-3 or TRBV12-4 and TRBJ1-4; 7 bases are shared with TRBD1. The CDR3 consists of 13 residues. J lost 8 bases, V lost 6 bases, and 6 bases had no gene match. CDR3 amino acids: CASSPGTVEKLFF. The CDR3 DNA sequence: TGTGCCAGCAGCCCCGGGACAGTAGAAAAACTGTTTTTT.

The chain employs TRBV19 and TRBJ2-3; 7 bases are shared with TRBD2. Per the germline V gene, CDR1 is LNHDA and CDR2 is SQIVND (reference sequence). J was trimmed by 2 bases and V by 7 bases; bases with no gene match: 6. The CDR3 has 14 residues. The CDR3: CASKNLAVTDTQYF. In DNA form, the CDR3 reads TGTGCCAGTAAGAACCTAGCGGTCACAGATACGCAGTATTTT.

The V call is TRBV20-1, the J call TRBJ1-1; D remains unclear. With 2 bases removed from V and 3 bases from J, the gap between germline ends came to 10 bases. The CDR3 has 13 amino acids. Germline V gene data show CDR1 as DFQATT and CDR2 as SNEGSKA (reference sequence). The CDR3 region has the DNA TGCAGTGCTAGAAGGCAGTGGGACACTGAAGCTTTCTTT. It specifies CSARRQWDTEAFF.

This clonotype was found a few times. The rearrangement joins TRBV24-1 to TRBJ1-3; D not resolved. Trimming pared 10 bases from V and 2 bases from J, leaving 11 bases between. The CDR3 totals 13 residues. Germline-derived CDR1 and CDR2 are KGHDR and SFDVKD. Here the CDR3 reads CATNAVAGNTIYF. The DNA of the CDR3 is TGTGCCACGAACGCGGTTGCTGGAAACACCATATATTTT.

This clonotype was seen more than once but under ten times. This chain joins TRBV14 and TRBJ2-1; the match to TRBD2 covers 15 bases. V shed 3 bases, J shed 9 bases, and the junction held 6 bases outside the gene matches. The CDR3 length is 16 residues. Germline CDR1 and CDR2: SGHDN and FVKESK. The CDR3 is CASSHGTSGRRGEQFF. In DNA form, the CDR3 reads TGTGCCAGCAGCCATGGGACTAGCGGGAGGAGGGGTGAGCAGTTCTTC.

This clonotype was picked up many times. The chain employs TRBV7-2 and TRBJ1-2, with D tentatively TRBD1 (6 bases). The CDR3 consists of 15 residues. Germline V CDR1 and CDR2: SGHTA, FQGNSA. Trimming stripped 2 bases from V and 2 bases from J, with 12 bases between. This CDR3 reads CASSLTGPFNYGYTF. The CDR3 nucleotides are TGTGCCAGCAGCTTAACAGGGCCATTCAACTATGGCTACACCTTC.

The chain is built from TRBV19 and TRBJ1-2, with a possible D match to TRBD1 (6 bases). V was shortened by 3 bases and J by 7 bases, with 12 bases between the two germline ends. The germline gives CDR1 LNHDA, CDR2 SQIVND (reference sequence). The CDR3 is 13 residues long. The CDR3 loop reads CASSIWGQVGYTF. CDR3 sequence (DNA): TGTGCCAGTAGTATTTGGGGGCAGGTTGGCTACACCTTC.

This clonotype showed up just a few times. The rearrangement links TRBV6-4 to TRBJ2-6; D may be TRBD2 (5 bases). V was shortened by 7 bases and J by 2 bases, with 9 bases between the two germline ends. This CDR3 comprises 14 residues. Per the germline V gene, CDR1 is MRHNA and CDR2 is SNTAGT. The CDR3: CASTSRAGANVLTF. The CDR3 DNA is TGTGCCAGCACGTCGAGGGCTGGGGCCAACGTCCTGACTTTC.

The CDR3 DNA reads as TGTGCCAGCAGTTTAGGGGGCAGAACTAATGAAAAACTGTTTTTT. It encodes CASSLGGRTNEKLFF. The chain employs TRBV12-3 or TRBV12-4 and TRBJ1-4; tentatively, D is TRBD1 (5 bases). Trimming left V 1 base short and J 1 base short, with 7 bases between. This CDR3 comprises 15 residues.

The chain joins TRBV12-3 or TRBV12-4 to TRBJ2-5, with 7 bases matching TRBD2. With 6 bases clipped from V and 7 bases from J, the junction kept 8 bases outside the gene matches. The CDR3 length is 13 residues. CDR3 amino acids: CASSPPGRGTQYF. The CDR3, as DNA: TGTGCCAGCAGCCCCCCGGGGAGGGGGACCCAGTACTTC.

The chain uses TRBV7-9 and TRBJ2-1; weak D call: TRBD1 (5 bases). Deletions cut 5 bases from V and 10 bases from J, with 21 bases between. CDR3 length: 15 residues. Germline V gene sequence: CDR1 SEHNR, CDR2 FQNEAQ (reference sequence). The DNA for the CDR3 is TGTGCCAGCAGCACCTGGACACCCTCGGAGAGAGAGCAGTTCTTC. Encoded protein: CASSTWTPSEREQFF.

V is TRBV7-2 and J is TRBJ1-2; possibly TRBD1 for D (6 bases). Germline loops: CDR1 SGHTA, CDR2 FQGNSA. The CDR3 spans 16 residues. The V gene lost 0 bases and the J gene lost 8 bases, with 19 bases spanning the gap. The CDR3 DNA reads TGTGCCAGCAGCTTAGCATCTTGGGACAAACTCGGAGGCTACACCTTC. The encoded protein is CASSLASWDKLGGYTF.

This clonotype came up many times. V is TRBV7-3 and J is TRBJ1-5; D unclear. The CDR3 length is 16 residues. V was cut by 9 bases and J by 3 bases, with 21 bases left in between. The V gene's germline CDR1 is SGHTA and CDR2 FQGTGA. The CDR3 bases are TGTGCCAGAAGCCAATTTCCCGGGCCCACCAATCAGCCCCAGCATTTT. It codes for CARSQFPGPTNQPQHF.

This clonotype was counted a few times. The chain is built from TRBV7-9 and TRBJ1-1, with a possible D match to TRBD1 (5 bases). Deletions cut 1 base from V and 7 bases from J, with 13 bases between. This CDR3 has 14 residues. In germline, CDR1 is SEHNR, CDR2 FQNEAQ (reference sequence). CDR3 nucleotides: TGTGCCAGCAGCTTAGTAGGACAAAGGGGTGAAGCTTTCTTT. This encodes CASSLVGQRGEAFF.

This clonotype was seen many times. This chain connects TRBV10-3 to TRBJ2-1; TRBD2 matches 7 bases. This CDR3 contains 15 residues. J lost 0 bases, V lost 7 bases, and 6 bases had no gene match. Germline-derived CDR1 and CDR2 are ENHRY and SYGVKD. CDR3 nucleotide sequence: TGTGCCATCACCTCTACTAGCGACTCCTACAATGAGCAGTTCTTC. It yields the protein CAITSTSDSYNEQFF.

This clonotype was counted at least ten times. CDR3 DNA sequence: TGTGCCACCAGTGGTCTAGCGGGAGCACACACCGGGGAGCTGTTTTTT. Protein: CATSGLAGAHTGELFF. The chain couples TRBV24-1 to TRBJ2-2, with 10 bases that match TRBD2. The length of the CDR3 is 16 residues. Losses at the gene ends were 5 bases for V and 3 bases for J; bases not matched to a gene: 5. Germline loops: CDR1 KGHDR, CDR2 SFDVKD.

This clonotype was detected only a few times. The rearrangement joins TRBV6-1 to TRBJ2-4; no definite D call. V was trimmed by 0 bases and J by 3 bases, leaving 0 bases between them. In germline, CDR1 is MNHNS, CDR2 SASEGT. The CDR3 has 12 amino acids. CDR3 coding DNA: TGTGCCAGCAGTGAAGCCAAAAACATTCAGTACTTC. Translating it yields CASSEAKNIQYF.

The chain uses TRBV7-9 and TRBJ2-3; no reliable D call. The CDR3 contains 12 residues. Germline-derived CDR1 and CDR2 are SEHNR and FQNEAQ (reference sequence). Between the trimmed V and J ends, which lost 7 bases and 5 bases, there was a span of 10 bases. DNA for the CDR3: TGTGCCAGCACCGGCCACCGAGATACGCAGTATTTT. It encodes CASTGHRDTQYF.

The sample holds many counts of this clonotype. This chain connects TRBV6-1 to TRBJ2-3; TRBD2 matches 8 bases. CDR1 is MNHNS and CDR2 is SASEGT in the germline V gene. This CDR3 spans 15 amino acids. V shed 5 bases, J shed 0 bases, and the junction held 4 bases outside the gene matches. The CDR3: CASSIAGKSTDTQYF. Written as DNA, the CDR3 is TGTGCCAGCAGTATAGCGGGAAAAAGCACAGATACGCAGTATTTT.

By frequency in the sample, this clonotype is medium-sized. This chain links TRBV7-2 with TRBJ2-3; the D is unclear. The CDR3 spans 12 residues. V lost 5 bases, J lost 1 base, and 4 bases lay in between. Germline V CDR1 and CDR2: SGHTA, FQGNSA. The CDR3 DNA reads as TGTGCCAGCAGCAGAGGCACAGATACGCAGTATTTT. This encodes CASSRGTDTQYF.

In its sample, this clonotype was seen a few times. The V gene is TRBV11-1, the J gene TRBJ2-5; D perhaps matches TRBD2 (6 bases). The CDR3 loop spans 15 amino acids. The V gene lost 3 bases and the J gene lost 1 base, with 12 bases spanning the gap. Germline CDR1 reads SGHAT; CDR2 reads FQDESV (reference sequence). This chain's CDR3 is CASSLEGPIQETQYF. CDR3 nucleotide sequence: TGTGCCAGCAGCTTGGAGGGACCGATCCAAGAGACCCAGTACTTC.